This T cell receptor (beta chain) stems from a study of blood T cell repertoires in COVID-19. Study-wide background: T cells, B-cell-depleted T cells, or PBMCs supplied cDNA or gDNA.

This CDR3 has 12 residues. V lost 6 bases and J 4 bases, leaving 9 bases between the germline ends. As processed by the authors: How many nucleated cells were present was estimated from reference gene primer amplification. Clones were read by immunoSEQ multiplex PCR, and TCRdb kept only the in-frame ones, dropping some. That table furnishes V, J and clone size, whereas the DNA furnished D and trimming. Among 200,000 to 250,000 clones listed, 88% were seen once. Specimen: peripheral blood. This receptor was taken from a man aged 18 to 29 with active or convalescent COVID-19. The genes are TRBV12-3 or TRBV12-4 and TRBJ1-2, with D unclear. CDR3 coding DNA: TGTGCCAGCAGACTGACGGGCTATGGCTACACCTTC. Protein product: CASRLTGYGYTF.